This T cell receptor beta chain is drawn from a study of OX40 agonist ivuxolimab in advanced cancers. Across the study: Mean age approximately 55 years, range about 20 to 79; 82.7% male.

Samples of blood were obtained at baseline, on cycle 4 day 1, and on cycle 7 day 1. Data came from immunoSEQ multiplex PCR; TCRdb stores just in-frame clones and leaves some out. In the table there are about 51,000 clones, around 77% of which are singletons. Germline assignment: CDR1 SGHVS and CDR2 FNYEAQ. This CDR3 comprises 14 residues. Between the trimmed V and J ends, which lost 2 bases and 5 bases, there was a span of 10 bases. The sequenced sample was CD4+ or CD8+ T cells sorted from blood, obtained in a trial of the OX40 agonist ivuxolimab. The chain carries TRBV7-6 and TRBJ1-5; D possibly corresponds to TRBD1 (5 bases). The TCR comes from an adult with an advanced solid tumor such as melanoma, head and neck, liver or kidney cancer. For the CDR3, the DNA is TGTGCCAGCAGCTTATATTGGGGGGATCAGCCCCAGCATTTT. It translates to CASSLYWGDQPQHF. The complete variable domain, with remaining parts taken from reference TRBV7-6 and TRBJ1-5, reads GAGVSQSPRYKVTKRGQDVALRCDPISGHVSLYWYRQALGQGPEFLTYFNYEAQQDKSGLPNDRFSAERPEGSISTLTIQRTEQRDSAMYRCASSLYWGDQPQHFGDGTRLSIL.